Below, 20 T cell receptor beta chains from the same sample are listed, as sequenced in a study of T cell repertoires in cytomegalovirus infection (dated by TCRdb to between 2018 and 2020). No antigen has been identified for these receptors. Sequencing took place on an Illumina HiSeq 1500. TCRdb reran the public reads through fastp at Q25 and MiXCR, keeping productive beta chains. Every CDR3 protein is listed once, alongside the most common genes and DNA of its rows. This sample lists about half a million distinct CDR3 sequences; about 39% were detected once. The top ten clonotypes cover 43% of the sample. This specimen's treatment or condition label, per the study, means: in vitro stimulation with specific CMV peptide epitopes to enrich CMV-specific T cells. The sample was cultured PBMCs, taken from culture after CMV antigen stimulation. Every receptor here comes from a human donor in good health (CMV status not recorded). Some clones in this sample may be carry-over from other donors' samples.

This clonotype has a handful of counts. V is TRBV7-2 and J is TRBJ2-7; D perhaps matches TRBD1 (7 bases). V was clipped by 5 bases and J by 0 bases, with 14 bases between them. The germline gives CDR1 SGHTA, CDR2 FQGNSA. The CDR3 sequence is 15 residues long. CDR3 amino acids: CASSRGGTVSYEQYF. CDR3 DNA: TGTGCCAGCAGCCGTGGAGGGACAGTCTCCTACGAGCAGTACTTC.

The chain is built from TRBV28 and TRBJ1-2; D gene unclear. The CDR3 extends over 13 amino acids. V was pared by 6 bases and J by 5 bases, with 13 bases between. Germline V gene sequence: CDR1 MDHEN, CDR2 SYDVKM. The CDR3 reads CASRPGGVYGYTF. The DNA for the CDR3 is TGTGCCAGCAGGCCTGGCGGCGTGTATGGCTACACCTTC.

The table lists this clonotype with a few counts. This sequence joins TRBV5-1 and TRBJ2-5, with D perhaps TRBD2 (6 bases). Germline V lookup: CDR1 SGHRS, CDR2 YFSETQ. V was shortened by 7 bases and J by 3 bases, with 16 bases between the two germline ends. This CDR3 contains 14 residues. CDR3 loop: CASHPVGGEETQYF. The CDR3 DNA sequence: TGCGCCAGCCATCCTGTGGGGGGAGAAGAGACCCAGTACTTC.

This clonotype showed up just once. This chain's CDR3 is CASSYSRQINQPQHF. CDR3 DNA: TGTGCCAGCAGTTACTCGAGACAGATCAATCAGCCCCAGCATTTT. The V call is TRBV6-2 or TRBV6-3, the J call TRBJ1-5; the D gene is possibly TRBD1 (5 bases). Trimming removed 0 bases at V and 3 bases at J, with 9 bases between. The germline gives CDR1 MNHEY, CDR2 SVGEGT. This CDR3 contains 15 residues.

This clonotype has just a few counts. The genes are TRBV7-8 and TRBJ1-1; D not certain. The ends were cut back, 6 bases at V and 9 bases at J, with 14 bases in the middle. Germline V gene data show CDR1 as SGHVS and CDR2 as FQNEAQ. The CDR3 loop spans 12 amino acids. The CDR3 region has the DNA TGTGCCAGCAGTGACGACGGGAGGAAAGCTTTCTTT. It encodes CASSDDGRKAFF.

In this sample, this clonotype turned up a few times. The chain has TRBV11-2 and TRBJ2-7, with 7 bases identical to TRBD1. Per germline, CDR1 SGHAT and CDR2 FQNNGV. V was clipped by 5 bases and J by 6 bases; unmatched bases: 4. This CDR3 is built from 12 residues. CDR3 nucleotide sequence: TGTGCCAGCAGCCGGGACAGATCCGAGCAGTACTTC. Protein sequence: CASSRDRSEQYF.

In nucleotides, the CDR3 is TGTGCCAGCAGTGAAAGGCAGGGGTACGAGCAGTACTTC. Translation gives CASSERQGYEQYF. V is TRBV6-5 and J is TRBJ2-7, with D possibly TRBD1 on 6 matching bases. V lost 5 bases and J lost 4, with 12 bases in between. The germline CDR1 and CDR2 sequences are MNHEY and SVGAGI. This CDR3 has 13 residues.

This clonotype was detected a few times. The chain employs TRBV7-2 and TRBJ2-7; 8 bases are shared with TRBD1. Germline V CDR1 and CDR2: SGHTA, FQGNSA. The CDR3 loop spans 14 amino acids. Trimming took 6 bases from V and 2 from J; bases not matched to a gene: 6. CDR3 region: CASRPDRATYEQYF. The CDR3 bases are TGTGCCAGCAGACCGGACAGGGCCACCTACGAGCAGTACTTC.

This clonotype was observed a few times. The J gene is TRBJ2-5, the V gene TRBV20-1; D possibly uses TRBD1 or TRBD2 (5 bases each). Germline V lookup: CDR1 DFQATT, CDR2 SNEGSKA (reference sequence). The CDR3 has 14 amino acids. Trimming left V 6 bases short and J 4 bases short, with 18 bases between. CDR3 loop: CSARRLGVAETQYF. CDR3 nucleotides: TGCAGTGCGAGACGCCTGGGGGTAGCAGAGACCCAGTACTTC.

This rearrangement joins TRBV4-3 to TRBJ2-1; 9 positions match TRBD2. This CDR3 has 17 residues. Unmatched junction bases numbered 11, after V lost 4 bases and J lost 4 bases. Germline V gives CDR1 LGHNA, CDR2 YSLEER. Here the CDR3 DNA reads TGCGCCAGCAGCCTATCCCTCGGCCTAGCGGGGTACAATGAGCAGTTCTTC. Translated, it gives CASSLSLGLAGYNEQFF.

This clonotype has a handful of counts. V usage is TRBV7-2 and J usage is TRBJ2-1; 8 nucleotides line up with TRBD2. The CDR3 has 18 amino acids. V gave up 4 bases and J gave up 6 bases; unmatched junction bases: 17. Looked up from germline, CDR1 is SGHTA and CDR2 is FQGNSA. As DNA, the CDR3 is TGTGCCAGCAGCTATGTGATCGGGGGGGCCCCCCCTGGCAATGAGCAGTTCTTC. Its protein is CASSYVIGGAPPGNEQFF. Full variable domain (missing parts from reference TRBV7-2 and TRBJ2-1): GAGVSQSPSNKVTEKGKDVELRCDPISGHTALYWYRQSLGQGLEFLIYFQGNSAPDKSGLPSDRFSAERTGGSVSTLTIQRTQQEDSAVYLCASSYVIGGAPPGNEQFFGPGTRLTVL.

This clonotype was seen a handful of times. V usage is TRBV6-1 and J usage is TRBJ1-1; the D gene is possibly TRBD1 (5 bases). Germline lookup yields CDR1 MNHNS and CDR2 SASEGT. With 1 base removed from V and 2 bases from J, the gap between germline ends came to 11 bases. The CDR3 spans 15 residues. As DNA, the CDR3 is TGTGCCAGCAGTGAAGACCGGGGGACCAACACTGAAGCTTTCTTT. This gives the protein CASSEDRGTNTEAFF.

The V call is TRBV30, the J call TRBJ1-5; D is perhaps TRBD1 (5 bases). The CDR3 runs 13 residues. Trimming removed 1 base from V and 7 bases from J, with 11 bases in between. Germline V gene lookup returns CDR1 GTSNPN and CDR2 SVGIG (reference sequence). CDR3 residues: CAWSGGMIQPQHF. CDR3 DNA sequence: TGTGCCTGGAGTGGGGGGATGATACAGCCCCAGCATTTT.

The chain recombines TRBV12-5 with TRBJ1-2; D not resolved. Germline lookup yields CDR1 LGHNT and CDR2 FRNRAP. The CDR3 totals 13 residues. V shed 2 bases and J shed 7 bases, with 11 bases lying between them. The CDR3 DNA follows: TGTGCTAGTGGTTTGATGGGCAGCGGTGGCTACACCTTC. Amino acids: CASGLMGSGGYTF.

CDR3 loop: CASSLVIGTDTDTQYF. CDR3 DNA: TGCGCCAGCAGCTTGGTGATCGGGACAGACACAGATACGCAGTATTTT. This chain joins TRBV5-1 and TRBJ2-3; 7 positions match TRBD1. The ends lost 0 bases at V and 2 bases at J; junction bases unmatched: 6. The CDR3 loop spans 16 amino acids. Per the germline V gene, CDR1 is SGHRS and CDR2 is YFSETQ.

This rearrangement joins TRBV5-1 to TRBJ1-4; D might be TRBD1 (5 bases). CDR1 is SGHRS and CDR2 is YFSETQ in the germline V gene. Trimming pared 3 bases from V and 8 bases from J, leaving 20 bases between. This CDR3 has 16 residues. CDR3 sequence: CASSSTFQGGGEKLFF. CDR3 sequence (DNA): TGCGCCAGCAGCTCGACCTTCCAGGGAGGTGGCGAAAAACTGTTTTTT.

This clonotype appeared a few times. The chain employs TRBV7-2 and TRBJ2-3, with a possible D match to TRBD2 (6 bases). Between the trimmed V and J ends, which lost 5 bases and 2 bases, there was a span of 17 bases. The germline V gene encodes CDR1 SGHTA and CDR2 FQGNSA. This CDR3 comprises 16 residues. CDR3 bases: TGTGCCAGCAGCCCCAGAGCGGGTGCTTCCACAGATACGCAGTATTTT. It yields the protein CASSPRAGASTDTQYF.

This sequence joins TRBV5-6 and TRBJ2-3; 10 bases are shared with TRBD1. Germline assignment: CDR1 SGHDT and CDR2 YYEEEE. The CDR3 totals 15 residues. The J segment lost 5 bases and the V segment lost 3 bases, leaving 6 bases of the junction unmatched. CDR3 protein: CASSSPGQGIDTQYF. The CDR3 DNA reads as TGTGCCAGCAGCTCACCGGGACAGGGGATAGATACGCAGTATTTT.

The CDR3 is CASGATRSYTGELFF. The CDR3 DNA reads as TGTGCCAGCGGCGCGACTAGATCCTACACCGGGGAGCTGTTTTTT. The chain recombines TRBV5-4 with TRBJ2-2, with D possibly matching TRBD2 (6 bases). Deletions cut 7 bases from V and 3 bases from J, with 16 bases between. Germline V gives CDR1 SGHNT, CDR2 YYREEE (reference sequence). The CDR3 loop spans 15 amino acids.

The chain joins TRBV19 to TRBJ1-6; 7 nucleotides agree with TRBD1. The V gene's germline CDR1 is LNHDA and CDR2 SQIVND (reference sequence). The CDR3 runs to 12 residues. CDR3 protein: CATGQSNSPLHF. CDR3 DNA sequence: TGTGCAACGGGACAGAGTAATTCACCCCTCCACTTT.